This TCR beta chain appears in the sequencing data of a study of blood T cell repertoires in COVID-19. Study as a whole: COVID-19 samples, acute and convalescent, were from the United States, Italy and Spain. Nucleic acid was either cDNA or gDNA, and it came from T cells, B-cell-depleted T cells, or PBMCs.

Authors' data handling: Reference gene primers were amplified, and this amplification served to estimate nucleated cell counts. Here immunoSEQ multiplex PCR was the method, and the copy in TCRdb shows in-frame clones only, minus some. The V and J calls and clone size were taken over from that table, and D and trimming were inferred from the DNA. In the table there are 97,000 or so clones, 90% of which are singletons. The CDR3 covers 15 residues. Germline lookup yields CDR1 SEHNR and CDR2 FQNEAQ (reference sequence). Between the trimmed V and J ends, which lost 5 bases and 4 bases, there was a span of 17 bases.

This TCR derives from a man in his forties or fifties with acute or convalescent COVID-19. The sequencing sample was made of peripheral blood. J is TRBJ1-2 and V is TRBV7-9; D is uncertain. CDR3 sequence reads: CASSLGVAVIYGYTF. DNA for the CDR3: TGTGCCAGCAGCCTGGGAGTTGCCGTAATCTATGGCTACACCTTC.